This TCR beta chain was recovered during a study of T cells in Graves' hyperthyroidism and ophthalmopathy. It was RNA transcripts that yielded the amplified TCR beta CDR3 regions. RT-PCR in the first round (using the HTBI primer set) targeted the TCR CDR3. Using its own MiXCR run on the multiplex PCR reads, TCRdb lists one record per CDR3 protein. Of approximately 260,000 distinct CDR3 sequences in the sample, approximately 14% are singletons; the top ten hold 30%. This clonotype was recorded many times. V was shortened by 0 bases and J by 7 bases, with 10 bases between the two germline ends. CDR3 length: 13 amino acids. Germline loops: CDR1 SGHRS, CDR2 YFSETQ. Each 10 ml fresh peripheral blood draw supplied the PBMCs.

This clonotype originated in a woman in her fifties or sixties with Graves' hyperthyroidism that later progressed to Graves' ophthalmopathy. The V call is TRBV5-1, the J call TRBJ1-2, with D uncertain. Sequenced input: blood. CDR3 bases: TGCGCCAGCAGCTTGGCCGGGTACTCTGGCTACACCTTC. Translated, it gives CASSLAGYSGYTF.